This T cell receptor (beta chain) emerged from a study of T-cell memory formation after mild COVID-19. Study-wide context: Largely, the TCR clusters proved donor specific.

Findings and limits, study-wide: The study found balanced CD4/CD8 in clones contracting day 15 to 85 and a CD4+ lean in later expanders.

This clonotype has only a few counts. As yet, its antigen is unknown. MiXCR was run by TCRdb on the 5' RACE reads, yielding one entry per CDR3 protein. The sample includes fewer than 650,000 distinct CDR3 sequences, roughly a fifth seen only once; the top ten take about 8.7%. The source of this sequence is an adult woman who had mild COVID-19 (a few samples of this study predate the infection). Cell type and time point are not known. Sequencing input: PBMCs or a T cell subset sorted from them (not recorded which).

The CDR3 region has the DNA TGTGCCAGCAGCAGGATACAGGGTATCATCCCTAGTTATGGCTACACCTTC. Encoded protein: CASSRIQGIIPSYGYTF. The chain employs TRBV21-1 and TRBJ1-2; TRBD1 reflects the table's D call only, with no check against the DNA. TRBV21-1 is shown as a pseudogene. This CDR3 region has 17 residues.